The T cell receptor (beta chain) under discussion was sequenced for a study of graft-versus-host responses after intestinal transplantation (dated by TCRdb to about 2021). With respect to the entire study: Multivisceral, liver-intestinal, or isolated intestinal transplants were received by the recipients. Alloreactive clones were identified by sequencing pre-transplant mixed lymphocyte reaction products and comparing these products with unstimulated pre-transplant donor and recipient T cells. After intestinal transplantation, graft-versus-host and host-versus-graft alloreactive T cell clones in the graft, circulation and bone marrow were tracked using bulk TCR-beta CDR3 sequencing. All recipients received anti-thymocyte globulin induction followed by maintenance tacrolimus and steroids for 3 to 4 years. Samples from a few later patients were sequenced in-house on an Illumina MiSeq with MiXCR processing rather than by the commercial service. A peak of at least 4% donor T cells among recipient peripheral blood mononuclear cells was the definition used for donor T cell macrochimerism. The cohort enrolled about two dozen intestinal transplant recipients, one of whom was a retransplant, and 3 patients without pretransplant specimens were excluded. Overall study results and their limits: Early after transplant, declines in HvG clones were associated with peak levels of circulating GvH clones. The relatively low number and heterogeneity of intestinal transplant patients limited the conclusions. GvH clones turned up in recipient bone marrow, with some appearing earlier in ileal mucosa or blood, a pattern consistent with an intestinal mucosal origin. In the allografts of patients with donor T cell macrochimerism, GvH to HvG T cell clonal ratios were high.

Blood samples were collected up to 4 times in the first month after transplant and then at least monthly when available. A word on this clone: Its binding antigen is unknown. Per-base qualities were not stored, and no clone one base away is much larger.

The library was prepared using the immunoSEQ multiplex PCR assay. High-throughput TCR-beta CDR3 sequencing of genomic DNA from most patients was performed by Adaptive Biotechnologies. The paper's data handling went like this. TCR sequencing data for approximately 17 patients were retrieved from Adaptive's ImmunoSEQ software; a few other patients were processed with MiXCR and VDJtools. CDR3 nucleotide sequences shared between donor and recipient were removed because their origin could not be assigned. To count as alloreactive, a clone needed at least 2-fold expansion over unstimulated cells and a minimum CFSE-low frequency of 0.002% (template counts) or 0.001% (read counts). Clones were considered mappable if detected in sequenced pre-transplant spleen, lymph node, or MLR CFSE-low populations of the donor or recipient. Cumulative frequency of alloreactive clones was calculated as a percentage of all sequences weighted by copy number. The immuneACCESS repertoire file appears here via TCRdb, limited to in-frame rearrangements. These files lack a portion of the clones; in checked studies, under half of the deficit traces to unresolved V genes, and the cause of the others is not known. That table gives V, J and clone size, and the DNA gave D and trimming. The sample table contains 30,000 to 40,000 clones; only one count was recorded for around 94% of them. The ten largest account for 0.75% to 0.95% of the sample.

The germline ends are 13 bases apart after V is trimmed by 3 bases and J by 3 bases. CDR1 and CDR2 are read off the germline V gene (reference sequence) as SGHKS and YYEKEE. The cysteine opens and the phenylalanine closes a CDR3 of 15 amino acids. The DNA shown is the 45-base CDR3, in frame from base 1. The V and J genes are TRBV5-5 and TRBJ1-5, and perhaps TRBD1 as D gene, on 6 matching bases. Sample: PBMCs, taken 16 days after intestinal transplant. This TCR derives from a human patient who received an intestinal transplant, so some T cells may come from the graft donor. The DNA is TGTGCCAGCAGCTCACGGGGGGCGTACAATCAGCCCCAGCATTTT. Translated, it gives CASSSRGAYNQPQHF.